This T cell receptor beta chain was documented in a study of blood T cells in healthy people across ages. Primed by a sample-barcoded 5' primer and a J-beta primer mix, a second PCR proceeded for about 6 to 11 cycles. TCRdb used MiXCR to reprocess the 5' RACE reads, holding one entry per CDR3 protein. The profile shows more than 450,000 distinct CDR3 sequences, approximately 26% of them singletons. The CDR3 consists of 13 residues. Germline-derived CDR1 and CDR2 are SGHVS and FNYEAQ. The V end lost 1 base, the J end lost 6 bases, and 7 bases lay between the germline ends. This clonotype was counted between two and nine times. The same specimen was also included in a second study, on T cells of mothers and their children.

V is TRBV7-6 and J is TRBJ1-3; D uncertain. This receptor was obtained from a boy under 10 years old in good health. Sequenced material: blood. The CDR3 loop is CASSLEAQNTIYF. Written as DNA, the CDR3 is TGTGCCAGCAGCTTAGAGGCTCAAAACACCATATATTTT.